This section outlines one T cell receptor beta chain sequence together with its context. This clone showed up just once. Its antigen specificity is not known. No qualities accompany the bases; no much larger clone lies one base away. The data were obtained in a study of shared clonotypes between healthy human individuals (dated by TCRdb to 2018 to 2021). Regarding the study in general: Three men and two women, aged 18 to 49 years, made up the cohort. For each donor, CD4 naive and CD4 memory were each run on three plates, CD8 naive on two plates, and CD8 memory on one plate. The study deeply sequenced blood TCR repertoires of several healthy adults to estimate repertoire size and the extent of clonotype sharing between individuals. Libraries were prepared and TCR repertoires were sequenced by different laboratories using diverse techniques, in order to increase sequencing depth and limit assay-specific biases. Between about 0.94 and 8.9 billion PBMCs per donor were obtained by leukapheresis. What the study reported, not specific to this receptor: Pairwise subsampling led to the expectation that sequencing depth would affect the degree of clonotype sharing among donors. Clonotypes shared by all four sorted-subset donors showed higher generation probabilities than non-shared clonotypes. Naive subsets generally had larger estimated clonotype richness than memory subsets. Sampling was restricted to blood, and TCR repertoires in tissue are likely to differ from TCR repertoires in blood. The small number of donors limited the genetic and exposure-history diversity represented. Sharing across a handful of donors was observed for about 5% of naive CD4, 3.5% of naive CD8, 2.3% of memory CD4, and around 0.44% of memory CD8 clonotypes. Incomplete sequencing was indicated by rarefaction of sorted-subset datasets, despite the large sequencing depth.

CD8 naive samples were obtained by positive selection for CCR7 among CD45RO-negative cells, yielding a CD45RA+CCR7+ population from which TemRA cells were excluded. Donors were healthy HIV-negative adults with no recently reported acute infections or vaccinations. Every donor was a Caucasian adult residing in Nashville, Tennessee, USA. Blood was collected by leukapheresis, and PBMCs were isolated by Ficoll-Histopaque density gradient centrifugation and then cryopreserved in liquid nitrogen vapor phase. Analytical flow cytometry was used to check the purity and quantity of every magnetically sorted T cell population. Genomic DNA was isolated from every sorted fraction and measured by UV absorbance on a Nanodrop 2000c. Taken from the germline V gene, the CDR1 and CDR2 loops are WSHSY and SAAADI. V loses 7 bases at its end and J loses 5 bases; junction bases beyond the gene matches: 16. From its cysteine to its phenylalanine, the CDR3 spans 16 amino acids. Only the CDR3 region is kept as DNA, spanning 48 bases read in frame from base 1.

Using the deep immunoSEQ assay, multiplex PCR amplified TCR CDR3 regions from genomic DNA. Genomic DNA extracted from each cell subset was distributed evenly over all wells of several immunoSEQ 96-well plates, and each plate served as one replicate. For sorted subsets, approximately 200 ng of genomic DNA, equivalent to around 29,000 T cell genomes, went into each replicate PCR. Purified libraries were measured with a Qubit 3.0 fluorometer, size-checked on a Bioanalyzer 2100, and measured again with the KAPA Library Quantification kit. Each immunoSEQ 96-well plate was sequenced on its own single-read 150-cycle Illumina NextSeq 550 flow cell. From the authors' description of their analysis: Because the immunoSEQ output held only junctional sequences and lacked quality scores, the filtering could not match the filtering applied to full-length reads. Sequences were annotated with PyIR, a Python wrapper for IgBLAST v1.9, using IMGT germline references to assign V/J genes and CDR3. Any read was removed if the V/J assignment was weak (E-value above 1e-6), the CDR3 was missing, or the read contained stop codons, out-of-frame junctions, or ambiguous translated residues. V3J clonotypes were defined by identical inferred V gene, J gene, and CDR3 amino acid sequence. The percentage overlap between two repertoires was calculated by dividing the number of shared unique clonotypes by the size of the smaller repertoire. Richness of each repertoire was evaluated using RTK rarefaction, the Chao1 estimator, and Recon v2.1 estimates of unobserved clonotypes. OLGA was used to compute generation probabilities for all TCRbeta clonotypes that the gDNA method yielded from a few donors. This is the immuneACCESS table as TCRdb keeps it, with only in-frame sequences that have V and J called. A part of the clones is gone; compared with another copy, unresolved V genes explain less than half, and the rest is unexplained. D and trimming come from the DNA, and the V and J calls and clone size come from that table. This sample lists about 2.2 million clones; about 93% were detected once. The ten most abundant clones make up over 1.5% of the sample.

The V and J segments used are TRBV10-2 and TRBJ2-7, and 8 junctional nucleotides match TRBD1. This clonotype was obtained from a man in his late teens or twenties in good health. Some clones in this sample may be carry-over from other donors' samples. The source material was naive CD8+ T cells from PBMCs. Sample cell subset or site, as interpreted from the label and publication: CD45RA+CCR7+. The CDR3 loop reads CASKELRTGNTDEQYF. The bases read TGCGCCAGCAAGGAACTTCGGACAGGGAACACCGACGAGCAGTACTTC.